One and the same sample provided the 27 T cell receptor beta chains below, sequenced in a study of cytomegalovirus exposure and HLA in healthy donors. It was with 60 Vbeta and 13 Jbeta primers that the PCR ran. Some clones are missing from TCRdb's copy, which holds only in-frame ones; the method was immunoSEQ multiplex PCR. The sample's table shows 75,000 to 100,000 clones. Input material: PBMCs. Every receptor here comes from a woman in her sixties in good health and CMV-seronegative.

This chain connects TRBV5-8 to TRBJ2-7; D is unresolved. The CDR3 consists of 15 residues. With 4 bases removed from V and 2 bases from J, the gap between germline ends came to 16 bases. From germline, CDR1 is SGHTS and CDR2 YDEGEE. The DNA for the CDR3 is TGTGCCAGCAGCCTGACACCAAACAAGCCCTACGAGCAGTACTTC. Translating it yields CASSLTPNKPYEQYF.

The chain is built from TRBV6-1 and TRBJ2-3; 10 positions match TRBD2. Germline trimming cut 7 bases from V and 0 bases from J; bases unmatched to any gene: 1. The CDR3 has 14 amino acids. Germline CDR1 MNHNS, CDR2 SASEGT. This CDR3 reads CASNSGRSTDTQYF. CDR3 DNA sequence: TGTGCCAGCAATAGCGGGAGGAGCACAGATACGCAGTATTTT.

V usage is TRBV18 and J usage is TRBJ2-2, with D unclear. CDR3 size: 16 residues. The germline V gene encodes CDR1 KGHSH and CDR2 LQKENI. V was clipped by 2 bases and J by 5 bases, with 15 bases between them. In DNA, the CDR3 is TGTGCCAGCTCACCAATCGGGTCGTCGGATACCGGGGAGCTGTTTTTT. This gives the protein CASSPIGSSDTGELFF. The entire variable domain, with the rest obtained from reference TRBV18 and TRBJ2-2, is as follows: NAGVMQNPRHLVRRRGQEARLRCSPMKGHSHVYWYRQLPEEGLKFMVYLQKENIIDESGMPKERFSAEFPKEGPSILRIQQVVRGDSAAYFCASSPIGSSDTGELFFGEGSRLTVL.

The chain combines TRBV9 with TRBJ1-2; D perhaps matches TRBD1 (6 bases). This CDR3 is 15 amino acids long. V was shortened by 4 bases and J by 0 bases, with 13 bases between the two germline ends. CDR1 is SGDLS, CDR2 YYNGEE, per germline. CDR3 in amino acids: CASSPTGFANYGYTF. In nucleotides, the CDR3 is TGTGCCAGCAGCCCCACAGGGTTCGCTAACTATGGCTACACCTTC. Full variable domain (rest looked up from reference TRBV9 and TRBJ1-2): DSGVTQTPKHLITATGQRVTLRCSPRSGDLSVYWYQQSLDQGLQFLIQYYNGEERAKGNILERFSAQQFPDLHSELNLSSLELGDSALYFCASSPTGFANYGYTFGSGTRLTVV.

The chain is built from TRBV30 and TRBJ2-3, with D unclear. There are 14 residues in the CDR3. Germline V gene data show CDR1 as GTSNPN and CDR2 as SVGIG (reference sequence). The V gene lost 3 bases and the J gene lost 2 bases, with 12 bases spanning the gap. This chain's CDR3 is CAWSGARYTDTQYF. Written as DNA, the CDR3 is TGTGCCTGGAGCGGAGCTAGGTACACAGATACGCAGTATTTT.

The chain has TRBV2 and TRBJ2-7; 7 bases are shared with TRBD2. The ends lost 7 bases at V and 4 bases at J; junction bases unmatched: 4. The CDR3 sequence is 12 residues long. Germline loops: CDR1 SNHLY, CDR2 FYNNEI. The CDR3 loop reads CASIREGYEQYF. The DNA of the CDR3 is TGTGCCAGCATCAGGGAGGGGTACGAGCAGTACTTC.

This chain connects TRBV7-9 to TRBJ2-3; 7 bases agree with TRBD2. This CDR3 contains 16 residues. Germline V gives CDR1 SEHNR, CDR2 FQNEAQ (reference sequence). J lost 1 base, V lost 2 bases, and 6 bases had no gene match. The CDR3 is CASSLNLAERTDTQYF. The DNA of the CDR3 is TGTGCCAGCAGCTTAAACCTAGCGGAACGCACAGATACGCAGTATTTT. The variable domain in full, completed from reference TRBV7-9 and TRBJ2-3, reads DTGVSQNPRHKITKRGQNVTFRCDPISEHNRLYWYRQTLGQGPEFLTYFQNEAQLEKSRLLSDRFSAERPKGSFSTLEIQRTEQGDSAMYLCASSLNLAERTDTQYFGPGTRLTVL.

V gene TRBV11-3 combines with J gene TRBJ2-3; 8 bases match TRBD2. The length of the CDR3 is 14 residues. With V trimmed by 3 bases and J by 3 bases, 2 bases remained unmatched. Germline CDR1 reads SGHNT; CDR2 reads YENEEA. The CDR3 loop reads CASSFSGTTDTQYF. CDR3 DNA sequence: TGTGCCAGCAGCTTTAGCGGGACTACAGATACGCAGTATTTT.

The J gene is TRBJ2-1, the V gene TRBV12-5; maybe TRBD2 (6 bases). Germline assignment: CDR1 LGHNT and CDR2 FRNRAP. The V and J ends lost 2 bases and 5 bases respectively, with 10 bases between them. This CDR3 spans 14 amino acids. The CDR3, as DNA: TGTGCTAGTGGTTTGACTAGCACACACAATGAGCAGTTCTTC. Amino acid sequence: CASGLTSTHNEQFF.

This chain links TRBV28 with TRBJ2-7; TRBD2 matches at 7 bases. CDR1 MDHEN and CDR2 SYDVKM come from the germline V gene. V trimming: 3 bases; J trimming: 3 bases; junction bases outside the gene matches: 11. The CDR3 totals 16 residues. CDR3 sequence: CASSLSGLAVLYEQYF. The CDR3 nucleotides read TGTGCCAGCAGTTTGAGTGGGCTAGCGGTCCTCTACGAGCAGTACTTC.

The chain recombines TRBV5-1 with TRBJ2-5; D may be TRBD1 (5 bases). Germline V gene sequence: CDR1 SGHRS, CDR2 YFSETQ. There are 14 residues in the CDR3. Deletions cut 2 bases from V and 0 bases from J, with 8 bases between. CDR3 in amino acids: CASSFDSYQETQYF. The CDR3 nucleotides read TGCGCCAGCAGCTTTGACAGTTACCAAGAGACCCAGTACTTC.

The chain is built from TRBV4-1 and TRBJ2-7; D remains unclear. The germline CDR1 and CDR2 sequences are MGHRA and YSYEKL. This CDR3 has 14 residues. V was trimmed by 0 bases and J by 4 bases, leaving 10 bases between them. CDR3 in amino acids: CASSQETERYEQYF. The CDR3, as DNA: TGCGCCAGCAGCCAAGAGACTGAGCGTTACGAGCAGTACTTC.

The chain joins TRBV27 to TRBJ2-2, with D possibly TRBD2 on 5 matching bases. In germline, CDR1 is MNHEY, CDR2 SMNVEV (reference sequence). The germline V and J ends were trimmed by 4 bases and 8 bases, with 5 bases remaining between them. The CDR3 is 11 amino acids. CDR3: CASSSGGELFF. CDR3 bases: TGTGCCAGCAGTTCGGGGGGGGAGCTGTTTTTT.

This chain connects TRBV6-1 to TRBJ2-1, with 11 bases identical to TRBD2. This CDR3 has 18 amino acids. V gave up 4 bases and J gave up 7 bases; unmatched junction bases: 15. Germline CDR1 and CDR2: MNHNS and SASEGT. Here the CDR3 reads CASSASIQLAGGMNEQFF. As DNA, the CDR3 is TGTGCCAGCAGTGCGTCAATTCAGTTAGCGGGAGGGATGAATGAGCAGTTCTTC.

The CDR3 is CASSPTQGEGYGYTF. In nucleotides, the CDR3 is TGTGCCAGCTCACCAACACAGGGGGAAGGCTATGGCTACACCTTC. The V call is TRBV18, the J call TRBJ1-2, with 8 positions matching TRBD1. CDR1 is KGHSH and CDR2 is LQKENI in the germline V gene. This CDR3 spans 15 amino acids. V lost 2 bases to trimming and J lost 4 bases; unmatched junction nucleotides: 6.

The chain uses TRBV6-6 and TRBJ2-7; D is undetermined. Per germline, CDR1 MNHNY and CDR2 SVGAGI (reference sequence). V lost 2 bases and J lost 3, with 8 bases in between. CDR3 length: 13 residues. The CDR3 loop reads CASSYDTYYEQYF. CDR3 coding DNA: TGTGCCAGCAGTTACGACACCTACTACGAGCAGTACTTC.

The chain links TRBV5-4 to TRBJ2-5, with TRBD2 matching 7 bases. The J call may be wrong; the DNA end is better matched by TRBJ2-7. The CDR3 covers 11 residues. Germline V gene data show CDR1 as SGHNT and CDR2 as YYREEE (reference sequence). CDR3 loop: CASAGEYEQYF. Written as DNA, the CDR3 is TGTGCCAGCGCGGGGGAGTACGAGCAGTACTTC.

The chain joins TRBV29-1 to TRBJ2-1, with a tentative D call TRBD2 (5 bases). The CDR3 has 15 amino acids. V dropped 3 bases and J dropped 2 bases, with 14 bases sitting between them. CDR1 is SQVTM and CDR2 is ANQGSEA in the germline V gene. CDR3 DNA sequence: TGCAGCGTTGACTCCGGGAATGGAGCCTACAATGAGCAGTTCTTC. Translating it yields CSVDSGNGAYNEQFF.

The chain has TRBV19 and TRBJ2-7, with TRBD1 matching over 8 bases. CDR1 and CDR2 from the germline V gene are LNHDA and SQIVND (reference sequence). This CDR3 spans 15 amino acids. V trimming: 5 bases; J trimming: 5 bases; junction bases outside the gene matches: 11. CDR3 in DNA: TGTGCCAGTAGTGGTGGGGAGGACAGGGCCCACGAGCAGTACTTC. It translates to CASSGGEDRAHEQYF.

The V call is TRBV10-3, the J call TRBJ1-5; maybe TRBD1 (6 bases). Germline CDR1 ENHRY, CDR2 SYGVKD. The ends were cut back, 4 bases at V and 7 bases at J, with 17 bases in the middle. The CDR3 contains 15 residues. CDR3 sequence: CAISVFGTSSQPQHF. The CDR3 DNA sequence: TGTGCCATCAGTGTCTTCGGGACATCGTCCCAGCCCCAGCATTTT.

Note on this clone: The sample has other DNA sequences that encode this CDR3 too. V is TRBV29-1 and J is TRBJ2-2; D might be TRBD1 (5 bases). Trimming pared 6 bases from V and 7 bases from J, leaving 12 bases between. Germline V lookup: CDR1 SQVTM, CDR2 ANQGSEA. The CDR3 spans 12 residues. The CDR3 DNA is TGCAGCGTAGGGCAGGGCCACGGGGAGCTGTTTTTT. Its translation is CSVGQGHGELFF.

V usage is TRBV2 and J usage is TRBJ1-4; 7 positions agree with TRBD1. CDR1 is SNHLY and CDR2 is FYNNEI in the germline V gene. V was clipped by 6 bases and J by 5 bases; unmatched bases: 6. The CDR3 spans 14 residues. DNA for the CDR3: TGTGCCAGCAGGACCGGGACAGCCAATGAAAAACTGTTTTTT. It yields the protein CASRTGTANEKLFF.

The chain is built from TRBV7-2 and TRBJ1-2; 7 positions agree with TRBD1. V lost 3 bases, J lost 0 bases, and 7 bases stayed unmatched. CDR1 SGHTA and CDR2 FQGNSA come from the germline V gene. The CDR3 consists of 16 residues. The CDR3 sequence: CASSFLTGDSNYGYTF. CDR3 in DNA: TGTGCCAGCAGCTTTCTAACAGGGGACTCTAACTATGGCTACACCTTC.

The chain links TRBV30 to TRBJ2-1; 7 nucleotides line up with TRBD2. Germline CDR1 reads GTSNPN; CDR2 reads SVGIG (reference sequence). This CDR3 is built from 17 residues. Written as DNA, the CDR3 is TGTGCTTCTAGCTCCGGCCCCGGCGGGAGCTCCTACAATGAGCAGTTCTTC. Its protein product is CASSSGPGGSSYNEQFF.

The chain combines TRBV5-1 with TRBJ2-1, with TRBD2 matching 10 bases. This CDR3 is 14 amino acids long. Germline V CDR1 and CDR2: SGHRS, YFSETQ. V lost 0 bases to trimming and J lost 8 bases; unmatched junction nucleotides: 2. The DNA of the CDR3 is TGCGCCAGCAGCTTGGCCGGGACTAGCGATGAGCAGTTCTTC. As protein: CASSLAGTSDEQFF.

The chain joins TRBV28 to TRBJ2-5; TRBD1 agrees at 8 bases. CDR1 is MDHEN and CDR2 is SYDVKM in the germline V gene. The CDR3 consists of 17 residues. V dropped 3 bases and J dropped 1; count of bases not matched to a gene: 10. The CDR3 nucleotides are TGTGCCAGCAGTTTGTGGACAGGGAACACTGCCCAAGAGACCCAGTACTTC. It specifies CASSLWTGNTAQETQYF. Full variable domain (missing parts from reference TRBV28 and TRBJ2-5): DVKVTQSSRYLVKRTGEKVFLECVQDMDHENMFWYRQDPGLGLRLIYFSYDVKMKEKGDIPEGYSVSREKKERFSLILESASTNQTSMYLCASSLWTGNTAQETQYFGPGTRLLVL.

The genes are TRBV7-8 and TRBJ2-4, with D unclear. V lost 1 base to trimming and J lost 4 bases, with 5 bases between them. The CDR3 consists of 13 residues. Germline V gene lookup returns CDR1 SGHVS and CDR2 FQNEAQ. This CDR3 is CASSLDFKNIQYF. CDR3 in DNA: TGTGCCAGCAGCTTAGACTTTAAAAACATTCAGTACTTC.